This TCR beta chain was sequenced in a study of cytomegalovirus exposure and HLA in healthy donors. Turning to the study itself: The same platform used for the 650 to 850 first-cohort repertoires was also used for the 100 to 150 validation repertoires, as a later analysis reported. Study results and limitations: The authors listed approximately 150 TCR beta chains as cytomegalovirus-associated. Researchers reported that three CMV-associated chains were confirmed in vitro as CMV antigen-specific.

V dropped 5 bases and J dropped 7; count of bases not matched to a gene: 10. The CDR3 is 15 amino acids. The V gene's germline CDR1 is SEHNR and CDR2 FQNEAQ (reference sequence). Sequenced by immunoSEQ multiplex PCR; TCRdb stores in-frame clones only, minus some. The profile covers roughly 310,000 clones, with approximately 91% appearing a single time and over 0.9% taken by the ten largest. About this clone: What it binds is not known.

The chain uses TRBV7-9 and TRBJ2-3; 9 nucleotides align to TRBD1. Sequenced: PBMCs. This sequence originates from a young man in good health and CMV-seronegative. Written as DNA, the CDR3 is TGTGCCAGCAGCGGGGACAGGGACGGCCACTATACGCAGTATTTT. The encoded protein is CASSGDRDGHYTQYF.